The table lists the clone carrying this T cell receptor beta chain with many counts. The antigen is not known. This sample stems from a study of breast tumors, draining lymph nodes, adjacent tissues. Study outcomes and limitations: Tumors had less TCR diversity than lymph nodes, more than nontumor tissue. Data only fit, rather than demonstrated, lymph node origin of most tumor T cells.

A single record per CDR3 protein comes from TCRdb applying MiXCR to the multiplex PCR reads. The sample lists some 140,000 distinct CDR3 sequences; 20% to 25% were seen once. The V gene's germline CDR1 is SGHRS and CDR2 YFSETQ. The CDR3 spans 11 residues. V was cut by 0 bases and J by 8 bases, with 3 bases left in between. Breast cancer patients provided tissue from their axillary draining lymph nodes. The sample taken for sequencing was axillary lymph node tissue. The V call is TRBV5-1, the J call TRBJ2-1; no clear D gene. This clonotype originated in a female donor with breast cancer. Some clones in this sample may be carry-over from other donors' samples. CDR3 loop: CASSLEDEQFF. The CDR3 DNA is TGCGCCAGCAGCTTGGAGGATGAGCAGTTCTTC. Supplemented by reference TRBV5-1 and TRBJ2-1, the full variable domain reads KAGVTQTPRYLIKTRGQQVTLSCSPISGHRSVSWYQQTPGQGLQFLFEYFSETQRNKGNFPGRFSGRQFSNSRSEMNVSTLELGDSALYLCASSLEDEQFFGPGTRLTVL.